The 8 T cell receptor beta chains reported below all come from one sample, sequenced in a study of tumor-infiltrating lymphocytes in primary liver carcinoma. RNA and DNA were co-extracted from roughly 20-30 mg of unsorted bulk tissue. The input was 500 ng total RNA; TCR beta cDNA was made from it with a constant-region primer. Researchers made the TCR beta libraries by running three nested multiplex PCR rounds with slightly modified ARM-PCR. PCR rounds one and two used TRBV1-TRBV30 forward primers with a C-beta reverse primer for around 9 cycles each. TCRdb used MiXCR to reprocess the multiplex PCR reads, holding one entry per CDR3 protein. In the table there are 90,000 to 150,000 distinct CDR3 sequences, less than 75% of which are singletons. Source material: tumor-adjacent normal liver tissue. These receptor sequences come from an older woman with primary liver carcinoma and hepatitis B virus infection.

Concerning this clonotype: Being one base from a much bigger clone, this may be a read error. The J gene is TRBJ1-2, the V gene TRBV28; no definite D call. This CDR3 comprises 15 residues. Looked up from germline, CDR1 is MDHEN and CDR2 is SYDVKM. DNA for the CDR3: TGTGTCAGCAGTTTGGGTCTACTTTCTAACTATGGCTACACCTTC. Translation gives CVSSLGLLSNYGYTF.

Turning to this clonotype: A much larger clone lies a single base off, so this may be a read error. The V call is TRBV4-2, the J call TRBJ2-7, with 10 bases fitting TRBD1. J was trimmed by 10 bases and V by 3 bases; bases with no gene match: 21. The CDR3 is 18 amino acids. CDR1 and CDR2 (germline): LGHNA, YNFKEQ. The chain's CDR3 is CASSQEHLGQGGPRDQYF. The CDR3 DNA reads TGTGCCAGCAGCCAGGAACACCTAGGACAGGGGGGACCGCGCGACCAGTACTTC.

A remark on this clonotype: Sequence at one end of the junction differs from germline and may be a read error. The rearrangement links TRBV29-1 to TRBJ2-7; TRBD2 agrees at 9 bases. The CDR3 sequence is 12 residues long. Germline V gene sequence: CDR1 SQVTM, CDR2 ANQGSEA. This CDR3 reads CSVMGTSYEQYF. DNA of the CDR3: TGCAGCGTTATGGGGACTAGCTACGAGCAGTATTTC.

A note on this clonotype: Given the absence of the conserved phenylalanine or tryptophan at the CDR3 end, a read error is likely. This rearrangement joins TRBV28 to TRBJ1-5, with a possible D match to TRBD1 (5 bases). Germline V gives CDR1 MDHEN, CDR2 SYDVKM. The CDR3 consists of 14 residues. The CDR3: CVSSLGWGNQPQHS. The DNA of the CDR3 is TGTGTCAGCAGTTTAGGGTGGGGGAATCAGCCCCAGCATTCT.

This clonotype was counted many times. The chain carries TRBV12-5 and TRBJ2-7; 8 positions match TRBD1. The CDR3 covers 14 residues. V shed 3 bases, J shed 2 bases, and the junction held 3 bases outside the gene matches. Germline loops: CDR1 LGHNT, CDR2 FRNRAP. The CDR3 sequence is CASGFDRGAYEQYF. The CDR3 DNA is TGTGCTAGTGGTTTCGACAGGGGAGCCTACGAGCAGTACTTC.

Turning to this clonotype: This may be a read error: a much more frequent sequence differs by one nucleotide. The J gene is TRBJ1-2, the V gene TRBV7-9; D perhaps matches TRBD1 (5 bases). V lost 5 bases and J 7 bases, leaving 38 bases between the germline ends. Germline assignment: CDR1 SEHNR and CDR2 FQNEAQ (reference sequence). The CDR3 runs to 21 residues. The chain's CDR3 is CASSPGDGRVEALRRFVGYTF. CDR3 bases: TGTGCCAGCAGCCCCGGGGACGGTAGAGTGGAGGCTCTGAGACGATTTGTTGGCTACACCTTC. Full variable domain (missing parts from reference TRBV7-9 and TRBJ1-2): DTGVSQNPRHKITKRGQNVTFRCDPISEHNRLYWYRQTLGQGPEFLTYFQNEAQLEKSRLLSDRFSAERPKGSFSTLEIQRTEQGDSAMYLCASSPGDGRVEALRRFVGYTFGSGTRLTVV.

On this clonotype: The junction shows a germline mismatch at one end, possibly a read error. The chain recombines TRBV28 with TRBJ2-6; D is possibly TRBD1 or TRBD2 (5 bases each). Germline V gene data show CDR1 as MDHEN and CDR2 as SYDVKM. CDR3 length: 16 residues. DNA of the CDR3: TGTGCCAGCACCCGGGGCGGGCAATCTGGGGCCAGCGTCCTGACTTTC. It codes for CASTRGGQSGASVLTF.

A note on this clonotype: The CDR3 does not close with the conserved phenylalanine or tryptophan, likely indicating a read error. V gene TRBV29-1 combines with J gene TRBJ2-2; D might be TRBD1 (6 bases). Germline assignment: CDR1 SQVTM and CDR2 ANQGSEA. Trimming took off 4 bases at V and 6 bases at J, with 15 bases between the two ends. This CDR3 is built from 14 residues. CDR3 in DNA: TGCAGCGTTGGGAAACAGGGAGTCCCCGGGGAGCTGTTTTCT. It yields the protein CSVGKQGVPGELFS.